This is a list of T cell receptor beta chains from one sample in a study of T cell responses to AZD1222 COVID-19 vaccine. Only in-frame clones appear in the TCRdb table, and some are missing; sequencing was by immunoSEQ multiplex PCR. The sample holds around 170,000 clones, approximately 90% seen once. The material sequenced was peripheral blood, taken on day 0 of AZD1222 vaccination. Source of these receptors: an adult in good health. Both conserved end residues are part of each CDR3.

v_call,j_call,cdr3_aa
TRBV7-2,TRBJ2-5,CASSEELGPRTQYF
TRBV3-1/TRBV3-2,TRBJ1-5,CASSQGWQGAGNQPQHF
TRBV3-1/TRBV3-2,TRBJ2-7,CASSQANRNYEQYF
TRBV6-5,TRBJ2-7,CASSYSKRYEQYF
TRBV5-6,TRBJ2-3,CASSPALVLTQYF
TRBV19,TRBJ2-2,CASDTGGRNTGELFF
TRBV28,TRBJ2-1,CASSWTVTMGNEQFF
TRBV27,TRBJ1-5,CASSLSGSNQPQHF
TRBV27,TRBJ1-1,CASSFQTGGTEAFF
TRBV18,TRBJ2-5,CASSPSSRGTETQYF
TRBV25-1,TRBJ2-2,CATMEAGVNTGELFF
TRBV5-1,TRBJ2-2,CASSTGLAGGTNTGELFF
TRBV7-2,TRBJ2-5,CASSLGGGQETQYF
TRBV12-3/TRBV12-4,TRBJ1-1,CASSYRQIEAFF
TRBV7-3,TRBJ1-5,CASSQQGGGQPQHF